The 14 T cell receptor beta chains in this list originate from one sample, sequenced in a study of identical twins. From the 5' RACE reads, TCRdb called clonotypes with MiXCR, one entry per CDR3 protein. The table records roughly 1.6 million distinct CDR3 sequences, around 33% of them present only once. Source material: cord blood. These receptors all stem from a newborn girl in good health.

This clonotype was counted only a few times. V is TRBV6-5 and J is TRBJ2-1; 7 positions match TRBD2. CDR1 MNHEY and CDR2 SVGAGI come from the germline V gene. The CDR3 is 12 residues long. The junction had 2 bases not matched to a gene; V was cut back by 0 bases and J by 12 bases. CDR3 region: CASSYSREAQFF. The CDR3 DNA follows: TGTGCCAGCAGTTACTCACGGGAGGCGCAGTTCTTC.

With regard to this clonotype: It is likely a read error, because the conserved phenylalanine at the end of the CDR3 is missing. This sequence joins TRBV12-3 or TRBV12-4 and TRBJ2-3; 12 bases match TRBD2. The J segment lost 0 bases and the V segment lost 1 base, leaving 17 bases of the junction unmatched. The CDR3 is 22 residues long. CDR3 sequence (DNA): TGTGCCAGCAGTTTAGTTCGGAGGGGGTTGACTAGCGGGGGAGAGAGCACAGATACGCAGTATTCT. Amino acid sequence: CASSLVRRGLTSGGESTDTQYS.

The chain joins TRBV20-1 to TRBJ2-1; D uncertain. The CDR3 runs 16 residues. Trimming left V 1 base short and J 3 bases short, with 16 bases between. Germline V gives CDR1 DFQATT, CDR2 SNEGSKA (reference sequence). CDR3 DNA: TGCAGTGCTAGAGTGCGGACGGCTAGTTACTACAATGAGCAGTTCTTC. This encodes CSARVRTASYYNEQFF.

For this clonotype: A far larger clone is just one base off, so this is likely a read error. In nucleotides, the CDR3 is TGTGCCAGCAGCATGACAGGGGACACTGAAGCTTTCTTT. It translates to CASSMTGDTEAFF. V gene TRBV7-9 combines with J gene TRBJ1-1, with 8 bases identical to TRBD1. Unmatched junction bases numbered 2, after V lost 5 bases and J lost 3 bases. From germline, CDR1 is SEHNR and CDR2 FQNEAQ (reference sequence). CDR3 length equals 13 residues.

The sample holds many counts of this clonotype. This rearrangement joins TRBV12-3 or TRBV12-4 to TRBJ1-4, with D tentatively TRBD1 (6 bases). CDR3 length: 14 amino acids. V was trimmed by 2 bases and J by 7 bases, leaving 11 bases between them. The CDR3 sequence: CASSLREGGEKLFF. The CDR3 DNA is TGTGCCAGCAGTTTAAGGGAGGGGGGTGAAAAACTGTTTTTT.

The chain couples TRBV20-1 to TRBJ1-1, with TRBD1 matching 7 bases. V lost 5 bases, J lost 2 bases, and 8 bases stayed unmatched. Looked up from germline, CDR1 is DFQATT and CDR2 is SNEGSKA (reference sequence). This CDR3 is 14 amino acids long. DNA of the CDR3: TGCAGTGCTCGTTACAGGGGACGAAACACTGAAGCTTTCTTT. Amino acids: CSARYRGRNTEAFF.

This clonotype has a handful of counts. V and J are TRBV4-1 and TRBJ1-1; D is uncertain. The CDR3 sequence is 16 residues long. Germline V gives CDR1 MGHRA, CDR2 YSYEKL. Trimming took off 3 bases at V and 1 base at J, with 15 bases between the two ends. DNA of the CDR3: TGCGCCAGCAGCCACTCACCTCGGACGGAGAACACTGAAGCTTTCTTT. Its translation is CASSHSPRTENTEAFF.

Comments on this clonotype: The junction departs from germline at one end; a sequencing error may be responsible. The chain joins TRBV27 to TRBJ2-7; 9 positions agree with TRBD2. The germline V gene encodes CDR1 MNHEY and CDR2 SMNVEV (reference sequence). This CDR3 has 17 residues. The CDR3 sequence: CACSSKREARRGYEQYF. In DNA, the CDR3 is TGTGCCTGCAGTTCTAAGCGGGAGGCCCGTCGAGGCTACGAGCAGTACTTC.

On this clonotype: This clone may be a read error of a much larger clone one base away. The chain recombines TRBV4-2 with TRBJ2-1, with D unclear. The J call may be mistaken, given a closer DNA end match to TRBJ2-7. Germline CDR1 reads LGHNA; CDR2 reads YNFKEQ. There are 13 residues in the CDR3. In DNA form, the CDR3 reads TGTGCCAGCAGCCAAGAGGAAGGGAACGAGCAGTACTTC. Its protein product is CASSQEEGNEQYF.

At least ten counts were recorded for this clonotype. This chain connects TRBV29-1 to TRBJ1-2; TRBD1 matches at 7 bases. CDR3 length: 12 residues. Germline V gives CDR1 SQVTM, CDR2 ANQGSEA. The ends lost 5 bases at V and 5 bases at J; junction bases unmatched: 5. The CDR3 DNA reads TGCAGCGTTCCCGGGACAGCATATGGCTACACCTTC. This codes for CSVPGTAYGYTF.

The chain links TRBV27 to TRBJ2-7; D is perhaps TRBD2 (6 bases). Germline assignment: CDR1 MNHEY and CDR2 SMNVEV (reference sequence). The CDR3 is 14 residues long. Trimming took 3 bases from V and 4 from J, leaving 13 bases between them. CDR3 DNA: TGTGCCAGCAGTTTCGACGGGAGTGGTTACGAGCAGTACTTC. Its protein product is CASSFDGSGYEQYF.

This clonotype was recorded many times. The junction does not match germline at one end; this may be a read error. The V call is TRBV5-1, the J call TRBJ1-2, with D maybe TRBD1 (6 bases). There are 13 residues in the CDR3. Germline lookup yields CDR1 SGHRS and CDR2 YFSETQ. Here the CDR3 DNA reads TGTGCCAGCAGTTTCCCAGGGGCCTATGGCTACACCTTC. Translated, it gives CASSFPGAYGYTF.

This rearrangement joins TRBV5-1 to TRBJ2-5; 9 bases map to TRBD2. After removal of 4 bases from V and 4 bases from J, the junction contained 8 bases not matched to a gene. The CDR3 is 15 residues long. Germline V gives CDR1 SGHRS, CDR2 YFSETQ. The CDR3 loop reads CASSGGTSNRETQYF. For the CDR3, the DNA is TGCGCCAGCAGCGGAGGGACTAGCAACCGAGAGACCCAGTACTTC.

V usage is TRBV3-1 and J usage is TRBJ1-2, with a weak D call TRBD1 (6 bases). V gave up 0 bases and J gave up 4 bases, with 9 bases separating them. Per germline, CDR1 LGHDT and CDR2 YNNKEL (reference sequence). The CDR3 contains 14 residues. In DNA, the CDR3 is TGTGCCAGCAGCCAAGAAGTCAGGGGCTATGGCTACACCTTC. It specifies CASSQEVRGYGYTF.